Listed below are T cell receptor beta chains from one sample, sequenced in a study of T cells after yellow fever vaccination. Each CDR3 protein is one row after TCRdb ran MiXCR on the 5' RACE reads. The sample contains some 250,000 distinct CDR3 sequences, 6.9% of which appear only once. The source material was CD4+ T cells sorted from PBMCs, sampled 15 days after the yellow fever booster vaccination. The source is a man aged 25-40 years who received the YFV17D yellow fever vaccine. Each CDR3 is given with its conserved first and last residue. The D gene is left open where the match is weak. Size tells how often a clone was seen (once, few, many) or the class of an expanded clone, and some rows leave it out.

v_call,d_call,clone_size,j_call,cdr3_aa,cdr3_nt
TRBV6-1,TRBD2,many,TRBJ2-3,CASSPRTSGSTDTQYF,TGTGCCAGCAGTCCGCGGACTAGCGGTAGCACAGATACGCAGTATTTT
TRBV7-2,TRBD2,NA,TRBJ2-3,CASGGTSGRDRQYF,TGTGCCAGCGGAGGGACTAGCGGGAGAGATAGGCAGTATTTT
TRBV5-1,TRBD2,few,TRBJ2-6,CASSAGTSGLSGANVLTF,TGCGCCAGCAGCGCTGGGACTAGCGGCCTTTCTGGGGCCAACGTCCTGACTTTC
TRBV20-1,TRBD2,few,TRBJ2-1,CSARGGGSFVEQFF,TGCAGTGCTAGAGGCGGGGGGTCTTTTGTTGAGCAGTTCTTC
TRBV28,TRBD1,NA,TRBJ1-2,CASSFPGGGYTF,TGTGCCAGCAGTTTCCCAGGGGGAGGCTACACCTTC
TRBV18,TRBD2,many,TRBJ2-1,CASSPLAGGPEQFF,TGTGCCAGCTCACCACTCGCGGGAGGGCCCGAGCAGTTCTTC
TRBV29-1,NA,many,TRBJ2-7,CSVEGQVHEQYF,TGCAGCGTTGAAGGCCAGGTCCACGAGCAGTACTTC
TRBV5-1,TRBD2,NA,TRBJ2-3,CASSLRTSGSRDTQYF,TGCGCCAGCAGCCTTCGGACTAGCGGGAGTAGGGATACGCAGTATTTT
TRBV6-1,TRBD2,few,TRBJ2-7,CASSERRTSGLYEQYF,TGTGCCAGCAGTGAAAGGCGGACTAGCGGGCTCTACGAGCAGTACTTC
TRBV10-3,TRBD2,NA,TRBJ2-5,CAISVSRAGGTETQYF,TGTGCCATCAGTGTCAGTAGGGCGGGAGGAACGGAGACCCAGTACTTC
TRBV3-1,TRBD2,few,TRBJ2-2,CASSQDPGGRELFF,TGTGCCAGCAGCCAAGACCCGGGGGGGCGGGAGCTGTTTTTT
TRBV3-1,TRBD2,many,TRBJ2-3,CASSLGLEAGAAQYF,TGTGCCAGCAGCCTGGGACTAGAGGCGGGCGCGGCGCAGTATTTT
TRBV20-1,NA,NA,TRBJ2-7,CSASLFRYEQYF,TGCAGTGCTAGTTTGTTCCGCTACGAGCAGTACTTC
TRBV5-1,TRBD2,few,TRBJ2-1,CASTTGTTGFNEQFF,TGCGCCAGCACAACCGGGACTACTGGTTTCAATGAGCAGTTCTTC
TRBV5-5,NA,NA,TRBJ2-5,CASSSWGEETQYF,TGTGCCAGCAGCTCATGGGGGGAGGAGACCCAGTACTTC
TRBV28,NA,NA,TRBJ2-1,CATKVGNNEQFF,TGTGCCACCAAGGTAGGGAATAATGAGCAGTTCTTC
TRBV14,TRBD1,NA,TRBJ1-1,CASRTGQPNTEAFF,TGTGCCAGCAGGACGGGACAGCCGAACACTGAAGCTTTCTTT